One and the same sample provided the 18 T cell receptor beta chains below, sequenced in a study of blood T cell repertoires in COVID-19. The table came from immunoSEQ multiplex PCR; TCRdb's copy has only in-frame clones and leaves some out. This sample has about 60,000 clones, with roughly 80% found just once. The sequenced sample was peripheral blood. Receptors originate from an elderly man with acute or convalescent COVID-19.

The chain combines TRBV19 with TRBJ1-5, with TRBD1 as a possible D gene (6 bases). V lost 5 bases, J lost 1 base, and 15 bases lay in between. This CDR3 region has 16 residues. Germline CDR1 and CDR2: LNHDA and SQIVND (reference sequence). The CDR3 here is CASSATTGRSNQPQHF. For the CDR3, the DNA is TGTGCCAGTAGTGCTACGACAGGAAGAAGCAATCAGCCCCAGCATTTT.

The rearrangement uses TRBV7-9 and TRBJ1-1; D unresolved. This CDR3 spans 14 amino acids. From germline, CDR1 is SEHNR and CDR2 FQNEAQ (reference sequence). V lost 5 bases, J lost 3 bases, and 13 bases lay in between. The CDR3 sequence is CASSKNSGDTEAFF. The CDR3 nucleotides read TGTGCCAGCAGCAAAAATAGCGGGGACACTGAAGCTTTCTTT.

V gene TRBV19 combines with J gene TRBJ1-6; the D gene is possibly TRBD1 (5 bases). The germline CDR1 and CDR2 sequences are LNHDA and SQIVND (reference sequence). The length of the CDR3 is 15 residues. V lost 5 bases and J lost 5, with 13 bases in between. The CDR3 sequence: CASSLRTRDNSPLHF. The DNA of the CDR3 is TGTGCCAGTAGTCTACGGACACGCGATAATTCACCCCTCCACTTT. Full variable domain (remainder filled in from reference TRBV19 and TRBJ1-6): DGGITQSPKYLFRKEGQNVTLSCEQNLNHDAMYWYRQDPGQGLRLIYYSQIVNDFQKGDIAEGYSVSREKKESFPLTVTSAQKNPTAFYLCASSLRTRDNSPLHFGNGTRLTVT.

V gene TRBV18 combines with J gene TRBJ1-3; D is undetermined. CDR3 length: 16 residues. Germline CDR1 and CDR2: KGHSH and LQKENI. The ends were cut back, 6 bases at V and 0 bases at J, with 15 bases in the middle. The CDR3 nucleotides are TGTGCCAGCTCCCGCGATGCGAAACGCTCTGGAAACACCATATATTTT. Translation gives CASSRDAKRSGNTIYF.

The chain is built from TRBV29-1 and TRBJ2-1; D is perhaps TRBD2 (6 bases). The CDR3 is 13 amino acids. Germline V gene sequence: CDR1 SQVTM, CDR2 ANQGSEA. Trimming took off 5 bases at V and 8 bases at J, with 16 bases between the two ends. The CDR3 here is CSVPGLPPDEQFF. For the CDR3, the DNA is TGCAGCGTTCCGGGACTTCCACCCGATGAGCAGTTCTTC.

The CDR3 here is CASRLPRGTEAFF. The CDR3 DNA is TGTGCCAGCAGGCTTCCTCGGGGCACTGAAGCTTTCTTT. The rearrangement uses TRBV12-3 or TRBV12-4 and TRBJ1-1; D uncertain. CDR3 length equals 13 residues. V lost 6 bases and J 4 bases, leaving 12 bases between the germline ends.

J is TRBJ2-1 and V is TRBV6-6; 8 bases are a match to TRBD2. The CDR3 spans 15 residues. Germline CDR1 reads MNHNY; CDR2 reads SVGAGI (reference sequence). V shed 5 bases, J shed 3 bases, and the junction held 6 bases outside the gene matches. The chain's CDR3 is CASSPPLAGYNEQFF. In nucleotides, the CDR3 is TGTGCCAGCAGTCCCCCCCTAGCGGGCTACAATGAGCAGTTCTTC.

This clone was seen a handful of times. The chain combines TRBV27 with TRBJ1-3; unclear D gene. Germline assignment: CDR1 MNHEY and CDR2 SMNVEV (reference sequence). This CDR3 has 13 amino acids. Deletions cut 6 bases from V and 3 bases from J, with 9 bases between. The CDR3 DNA reads as TGTGCCAGCAGCCGTACGGGTGGAAACACCATATATTTT. This translates into CASSRTGGNTIYF.

The chain recombines TRBV4-1 with TRBJ2-5; 15 positions match TRBD2. The CDR3 extends over 18 amino acids. CDR1 and CDR2 (germline): MGHRA, YSYEKL. J lost 4 bases, V lost 3 bases, and 9 bases had no gene match. The CDR3 region is CASSQGGTSGRKVETQYF. The CDR3 DNA is TGCGCCAGCAGCCAGGGGGGGACTAGCGGGAGGAAGGTAGAGACCCAGTACTTC.

The chain couples TRBV2 to TRBJ2-7; D not resolved. This CDR3 comprises 12 residues. Germline V CDR1 and CDR2: SNHLY, FYNNEI. V dropped 8 bases and J dropped 4 bases, with 12 bases sitting between them. The DNA of the CDR3 is TGTGCCAGCGCCCCGCTCGGGTACGAGCAGTACTTC. It is translated as CASAPLGYEQYF.

This chain joins TRBV6-6 and TRBJ1-6; 9 bases are a match to TRBD1. The V gene's germline CDR1 is MNHNY and CDR2 SVGAGI (reference sequence). The ends lost 8 bases at V and 9 bases at J; junction bases unmatched: 5. The CDR3 is 13 amino acids. This chain's CDR3 is CASQGQGGSPLHF. CDR3 sequence (DNA): TGTGCCAGCCAGGGACAGGGAGGTTCACCCCTCCACTTT.

The chain carries TRBV19 and TRBJ2-1; 8 bases fit TRBD1. CDR1 is LNHDA and CDR2 is SQIVND in the germline V gene (reference sequence). The CDR3 is 15 amino acids. V lost 1 base to trimming and J lost 9 bases; unmatched junction nucleotides: 8. CDR3 residues: CASSIGAQGVGEQFF. The CDR3 DNA reads as TGTGCCAGTAGTATAGGAGCACAGGGGGTTGGTGAGCAGTTCTTC. Variable domain in full (rest from reference TRBV19 and TRBJ2-1): DGGITQSPKYLFRKEGQNVTLSCEQNLNHDAMYWYRQDPGQGLRLIYYSQIVNDFQKGDIAEGYSVSREKKESFPLTVTSAQKNPTAFYLCASSIGAQGVGEQFFGPGTRLTVL.

CDR3 coding DNA: TGTGCCGCCGGGACAGGGGGCTATAATTCACCCCTCCACTTT. Protein: CAAGTGGYNSPLHF. V usage is TRBV25-1 and J usage is TRBJ1-6; 11 bases are shared with TRBD1. The CDR3 is made up of 14 amino acids. The ends lost 11 bases at V and 3 bases at J; junction bases unmatched: 3. Germline assignment: CDR1 MGHDK and CDR2 SYGVNS.

The CDR3 here is CASSSGQGETQYF. The CDR3 coding sequence is TGTGCCAGCAGCTCAGGACAGGGAGAGACCCAGTACTTC. This sequence joins TRBV7-2 and TRBJ2-5; 8 bases map to TRBD1. This CDR3 is 13 amino acids long. V lost 4 bases to trimming and J lost 4 bases; unmatched junction nucleotides: 2. Germline loops: CDR1 SGHTA, CDR2 FQGNSA. Full variable domain (missing parts from reference TRBV7-2 and TRBJ2-5): GAGVSQSPSNKVTEKGKDVELRCDPISGHTALYWYRQSLGQGLEFLIYFQGNSAPDKSGLPSDRFSAERTGGSVSTLTIQRTQQEDSAVYLCASSSGQGETQYFGPGTRLLVL.

In this sample, this clone turned up a few times. The rearrangement uses TRBV4-1 and TRBJ1-2; D remains ambiguous. The CDR3 runs to 15 residues. From germline, CDR1 is MGHRA and CDR2 YSYEKL. The V end lost 0 bases, the J end lost 4 bases, and 12 bases lay between the germline ends. For the CDR3, the DNA is TGCGCCAGCAGCCAAGATGGCGGGGTTGGCTATGGCTACACCTTC. It encodes CASSQDGGVGYGYTF.

The genes are TRBV5-4 and TRBJ2-7; the match to TRBD1 covers 7 bases. CDR3 size: 17 residues. Trimming cost V 5 bases and J 1 base; bases outside gene matches: 15. Germline CDR1 SGHNT, CDR2 YYREEE (reference sequence). The CDR3 here is CASSSSPGQTKSYEQYF. In DNA, the CDR3 is TGTGCCAGCAGTTCATCGCCGGGACAGACCAAGTCCTACGAGCAGTACTTC. The full variable domain, in which reference TRBV5-4 and TRBJ2-7 provide the parts outside the CDR3, is ETGVTQSPTHLIKTRGQQVTLRCSSQSGHNTVSWYQQALGQGPQFIFQYYREEENGRGNFPPRFSGLQFPNYSSELNVNALELDDSALYLCASSSSPGQTKSYEQYFGPGTRLTVT.

The chain combines TRBV28 with TRBJ1-3; D remains ambiguous. V gave up 7 bases and J gave up 6 bases, with 10 bases separating them. This CDR3 is built from 12 residues. Germline V CDR1 and CDR2: MDHEN, SYDVKM. The CDR3 coding sequence is TGTGCCAGCAAAGAGGGAGCAAACACCATATATTTT. Translation: CASKEGANTIYF.

This clone was detected only once. The rearrangement joins TRBV19 to TRBJ1-1; possible D gene TRBD1, 6 bases. There are 14 residues in the CDR3. V lost 5 bases, J lost 2 bases, and 12 bases lay in between. Per germline, CDR1 LNHDA and CDR2 SQIVND (reference sequence). CDR3 nucleotide sequence: TGTGCCAGTAGTTCCCGGACAGCAAACACTGAAGCTTTCTTT. The encoded protein is CASSSRTANTEAFF. The complete variable domain, with remaining parts taken from reference TRBV19 and TRBJ1-1, reads DGGITQSPKYLFRKEGQNVTLSCEQNLNHDAMYWYRQDPGQGLRLIYYSQIVNDFQKGDIAEGYSVSREKKESFPLTVTSAQKNPTAFYLCASSSRTANTEAFFGQGTRLTVV.